These 30 T cell receptor beta chains share one sample of origin, sequenced in a study of CD8+ T cells in alopecia areata. Isolated RNA was reverse transcribed into cDNA used as the sequencing template. Some clones are missing from TCRdb's copy, which holds only in-frame ones; the method was immunoSEQ multiplex PCR. In the table there are approximately 210,000 clones, approximately 45% of which are singletons. Treatment in this sample: oral pan-JAK inhibitor, 5-10 mg twice daily. The sequences come from CD4+ T cells sorted from blood, collected around week 36, from a patient treated with tofacitinib. The receptor set was obtained from a human donor with alopecia areata.

The V gene is TRBV7-9, the J gene TRBJ2-2; D remains unclear. CDR3 length equals 15 residues. The germline V gene has CDR1 SEHNR and CDR2 FQNEAQ (reference sequence). V was cut by 2 bases and J by 5 bases, with 12 bases left in between. This chain's CDR3 is CASSLIQTATGELFF. Here the CDR3 DNA reads TGTGCCAGCAGCTTAATCCAGACGGCTACCGGGGAGCTGTTTTTT.

The chain has TRBV6-5 and TRBJ2-1; D is undetermined. Between the trimmed V and J ends, which lost 1 base and 8 bases, there was a span of 3 bases. The CDR3 totals 11 residues. Per the germline V gene, CDR1 is MNHEY and CDR2 is SVGAGI. The CDR3 reads CASSYLYEQFF. The DNA for the CDR3 is TGTGCCAGCAGTTACTTGTATGAGCAGTTCTTC.

The chain recombines TRBV4-1 with TRBJ2-1; D assignment may be TRBD1 or TRBD2 (5 bases each). CDR1 is MGHRA, CDR2 YSYEKL, per germline. The V and J ends lost 0 bases and 8 bases respectively, with 17 bases between them. The CDR3 contains 16 residues. As DNA, the CDR3 is TGCGCCAGCAGCCAAGATCTTATGGGGACGTCCGATGAGCAGTTCTTC. Translating it yields CASSQDLMGTSDEQFF.

This clone is large (0.1 to 1%) by share. The V call is TRBV4-3, the J call TRBJ2-7, with 7 bases aligning to TRBD2. Trimming at V came to 0 bases and at J to 3 bases, leaving 8 bases not matched to a gene. CDR1 is LGHNA, CDR2 YSLEER, per germline. The CDR3 is 16 amino acids. In nucleotides, the CDR3 is TGCGCCAGCAGCCAAGATCTCGGACTAGAGGGCTACGAGCAGTACTTC. This codes for CASSQDLGLEGYEQYF.

The chain has TRBV25-1 and TRBJ2-1; 7 bases are shared with TRBD2. V trimming: 6 bases; J trimming: 0 bases; junction bases outside the gene matches: 8. The germline V gene encodes CDR1 MGHDK and CDR2 SYGVNS. This CDR3 is 16 amino acids long. This chain's CDR3 is CASSVSGVSSYNEQFF. The CDR3 nucleotides are TGTGCCAGCAGCGTCAGCGGGGTAAGCTCCTACAATGAGCAGTTCTTC. The complete variable domain, with remaining parts taken from reference TRBV25-1 and TRBJ2-1, reads EADIYQTPRYLVIGTGKKITLECSQTMGHDKMYWYQQDPGMELHLIHYSYGVNSTEKGDLSSESTVSRIRTEHFPLTLESARPSHTSQYLCASSVSGVSSYNEQFFGPGTRLTVL.

The J gene is TRBJ1-1, the V gene TRBV5-1; 7 bases fit TRBD1. The CDR3 runs 15 residues. V shed 4 bases and J 0 bases; nucleotides not matched to a gene: 6. Germline-derived CDR1 and CDR2 are SGHRS and YFSETQ. The CDR3, as DNA: TGCGCCAGCAGCGCACTGGACAGGATGAACACTGAAGCTTTCTTT. It codes for CASSALDRMNTEAFF.

The V gene is TRBV11-2, the J gene TRBJ2-3; tentative D call: TRBD2 (6 bases). V lost 1 base, J lost 12 bases, and 14 bases lay in between. CDR3 length: 13 residues. The germline gives CDR1 SGHAT, CDR2 FQNNGV. The CDR3 nucleotides are TGTGCCAGCAGCTTAGCGCGGGGCGGGATCCAGTATTTT. Translation: CASSLARGGIQYF.

The CDR3 region is CASSLTASSGNTIYF. As DNA, the CDR3 is TGTGCCAGCAGCTTAACAGCCAGCTCTGGAAACACCATATATTTT. The chain joins TRBV7-2 to TRBJ1-3; D remains unclear. Trimming left V 2 bases short and J 0 bases short, with 8 bases between. This CDR3 has 15 residues. Germline V gives CDR1 SGHTA, CDR2 FQGNSA.

A few counts support this clone. The rearrangement links TRBV4-1 to TRBJ1-2, with a weak D call TRBD1 (5 bases). Germline V gene lookup returns CDR1 MGHRA and CDR2 YSYEKL. The CDR3 is 13 amino acids. The V end lost 3 bases, the J end lost 8 bases, and 13 bases lay between the germline ends. CDR3 region: CASSHGGYGGYTF. In DNA form, the CDR3 reads TGCGCCAGCAGCCACGGGGGGTACGGAGGCTACACCTTC.

This chain connects TRBV29-1 to TRBJ2-3; D ambiguous. CDR3 size: 15 residues. V was pared by 0 bases and J by 0 bases, with 10 bases between. Germline assignment: CDR1 SQVTM and CDR2 ANQGSEA. The CDR3 loop reads CSVEDRRSSTDTQYF. In DNA, the CDR3 is TGCAGCGTTGAAGATAGAAGGAGTAGCACAGATACGCAGTATTTT.

The rearrangement joins TRBV20-1 to TRBJ2-5; unclear D gene. Trimming removed 4 bases at V and 3 bases at J, with 3 bases between. Germline-derived CDR1 and CDR2 are DFQATT and SNEGSKA (reference sequence). The CDR3 loop spans 10 amino acids. The CDR3 bases are TGCAGTGCTATTAAAGAGACCCAGTACTTC. Protein sequence: CSAIKETQYF.

This rearrangement joins TRBV29-1 to TRBJ2-7; 12 bases are a match to TRBD2. CDR1 and CDR2 from the germline V gene are SQVTM and ANQGSEA. The CDR3 spans 18 residues. V gave up 4 bases and J gave up 3 bases; unmatched junction bases: 16. The CDR3 coding sequence is TGCAGCGTTGCCGGCCTAGCGGGAGGGCCTATTGGAGGCTACGAGCAGTACTTC. This translates into CSVAGLAGGPIGGYEQYF.

The V gene is TRBV5-1, the J gene TRBJ2-7; D not certain. V dropped 4 bases and J dropped 3 bases, with 11 bases sitting between them. The CDR3 is 13 residues long. From germline, CDR1 is SGHRS and CDR2 YFSETQ. Written as DNA, the CDR3 is TGCGCCAGCAGCATGGACGGATTCTACGAGCAGTACTTC. This translates into CASSMDGFYEQYF.

This clone was counted between two and nine times. V is TRBV6-6 and J is TRBJ2-5; 12 nucleotides agree with TRBD1. V was pared by 4 bases and J by 7 bases, with 10 bases of the junction left unmatched. Germline V gene data show CDR1 as MNHNY and CDR2 as SVGAGI (reference sequence). The CDR3 consists of 16 residues. CDR3: CASSLGTGGIVGTQYF. The CDR3 coding sequence is TGTGCCAGCAGTTTAGGGACAGGGGGCATCGTGGGGACCCAGTACTTC.

The chain carries TRBV2 and TRBJ2-5, with a tentative D call TRBD2 (6 bases). The CDR3 spans 13 residues. V was trimmed by 4 bases and J by 5 bases, leaving 11 bases between them. Per germline, CDR1 SNHLY and CDR2 FYNNEI. This chain's CDR3 is CASSGDGTETQYF. The CDR3 nucleotides are TGTGCCAGCAGTGGTGACGGGACTGAGACCCAGTACTTC.

J is TRBJ1-1 and V is TRBV30, with D tentatively TRBD1 (5 bases). Germline loops: CDR1 GTSNPN, CDR2 SVGIG (reference sequence). V was clipped by 1 base and J by 1 base, with 7 bases between them. The CDR3 consists of 13 residues. CDR3 nucleotides: TGTGCCTGGAGTGCAGGGACGAACACTGAAGCTTTCTTT. Translated: CAWSAGTNTEAFF.

V and J are TRBV29-1 and TRBJ2-3; TRBD1 matches at 10 bases. J gave up 3 bases and V 7 bases, and 7 bases lay outside the gene matches. The CDR3 loop spans 14 amino acids. Germline-derived CDR1 and CDR2 are SQVTM and ANQGSEA. CDR3 nucleotide sequence: TGCAGCGCTGCCGGACAGGGGGGTACAGATACGCAGTATTTT. It yields the protein CSAAGQGGTDTQYF.

This clone was picked up a small number of times. The genes are TRBV7-9 and TRBJ2-5; the D is unclear. In germline, CDR1 is SEHNR, CDR2 FQNEAQ (reference sequence). The V end lost 3 bases, the J end lost 5 bases, and 13 bases lay between the germline ends. The CDR3 loop spans 14 amino acids. Here the CDR3 reads CASSLIVEWETQYF. CDR3 in DNA: TGTGCCAGCAGCTTGATAGTCGAGTGGGAGACCCAGTACTTC. The entire variable domain, with the rest obtained from reference TRBV7-9 and TRBJ2-5, is as follows: DTGVSQNPRHKITKRGQNVTFRCDPISEHNRLYWYRQTLGQGPEFLTYFQNEAQLEKSRLLSDRFSAERPKGSFSTLEIQRTEQGDSAMYLCASSLIVEWETQYFGPGTRLLVL.

The rearrangement joins TRBV11-3 to TRBJ2-5; a possible D gene is TRBD2 (5 bases). There are 13 residues in the CDR3. Germline assignment: CDR1 SGHNT and CDR2 YENEEA. V shed 2 bases and J shed 5 bases, with 9 bases lying between them. The DNA of the CDR3 is TGTGCCAGCAGCTTACGGGGAAGGGAGACCCAGTACTTC. Translated, it gives CASSLRGRETQYF.

This sequence joins TRBV15 and TRBJ2-1, with no clear D. Per germline, CDR1 LNHNV and CDR2 YYDKDF (reference sequence). The CDR3 has 12 residues. The V gene lost 3 bases and the J gene lost 10 bases, with 10 bases spanning the gap. In DNA, the CDR3 is TGTGCCACCAGCAGGGTAGATCGCGAGCAGTTCTTC. It is translated as CATSRVDREQFF.

This clone was detected only a few times. This chain connects TRBV11-1 to TRBJ2-7, with D possibly matching TRBD2 (5 bases). V was clipped by 5 bases and J by 7 bases, with 18 bases between them. This CDR3 is 14 amino acids long. Germline V lookup: CDR1 SGHAT, CDR2 FQDESV (reference sequence). This CDR3 is CASSLEGPRREQYF. The CDR3 DNA sequence: TGTGCCAGCAGCCTCGAAGGCCCCCGGAGGGAGCAGTACTTC.

This clone showed up just a few times. The chain is built from TRBV9 and TRBJ2-3; 7 nucleotides agree with TRBD1. The V segment lost 2 bases and the J segment 2 bases; nucleotides outside the gene matches: 2. CDR3 length: 14 residues. From germline, CDR1 is SGDLS and CDR2 YYNGEE. Here the CDR3 DNA reads TGTGCCAGCAGCGTGGGACAGAACACAGATACGCAGTATTTT. Translated, it gives CASSVGQNTDTQYF.

The CDR3 loop is CASSLSRGVLDEQYF. CDR3 DNA: TGTGCCAGCAGCCTCTCGAGGGGGGTTCTTGACGAGCAGTACTTC. V gene TRBV7-9 combines with J gene TRBJ2-7; TRBD1 or TRBD2 may be the D gene (6 bases each). Looked up from germline, CDR1 is SEHNR and CDR2 is FQNEAQ (reference sequence). The length of the CDR3 is 15 residues. V was cut by 5 bases and J by 5 bases, with 19 bases left in between.

The chain links TRBV7-9 to TRBJ2-7; D possibly corresponds to TRBD1 (5 bases). With 4 bases removed from V and 7 bases from J, the gap between germline ends came to 14 bases. The CDR3 covers 13 residues. The germline gives CDR1 SEHNR, CDR2 FQNEAQ (reference sequence). CDR3 nucleotide sequence: TGTGCCAGCAGCTCCAGGGTGCGTGATGAGCAGTACTTC. Its translation is CASSSRVRDEQYF.

This clone was recorded at least ten times. The J gene is TRBJ2-3, the V gene TRBV4-1; 12 bases are a match to TRBD2. The CDR3 spans 20 residues. V shed 0 bases, J shed 0 bases, and the junction held 10 bases outside the gene matches. Germline V gives CDR1 MGHRA, CDR2 YSYEKL. The CDR3: CASSQDSYGLAGTSTDTQYF. CDR3 DNA sequence: TGCGCCAGCAGCCAAGATTCATATGGACTAGCGGGAACTAGCACAGATACGCAGTATTTT.

The chain joins TRBV30 to TRBJ2-2; D possibly corresponds to TRBD1 (6 bases). CDR3 length: 16 amino acids. V lost 0 bases to trimming and J lost 4 bases, with 15 bases between them. Germline CDR1 reads GTSNPN; CDR2 reads SVGIG (reference sequence). In DNA form, the CDR3 reads TGTGCCTGGAGTGTCGGGACACTATCTAGCACCGGGGAGCTGTTTTTT. Residues: CAWSVGTLSSTGELFF.

The chain carries TRBV5-1 and TRBJ2-5; no clear D. Germline CDR1 and CDR2: SGHRS and YFSETQ. This CDR3 spans 16 amino acids. V dropped 0 bases and J dropped 1 base, with 13 bases sitting between them. The CDR3 region has the DNA TGCGCCAGCAGCTTGGATGTTCGGGCAGGCCAAGAGACCCAGTACTTC. Residues: CASSLDVRAGQETQYF.

The J gene is TRBJ1-1, the V gene TRBV5-1, with D possibly matching TRBD1 (5 bases). Trimming left V 0 bases short and J 1 base short, with 10 bases between. From germline, CDR1 is SGHRS and CDR2 YFSETQ. This CDR3 is built from 15 residues. The CDR3 nucleotides are TGCGCCAGCAGCTTGGCCTTTGACAGGAACACTGAAGCTTTCTTT. Its translation is CASSLAFDRNTEAFF.

The J gene is TRBJ1-5, the V gene TRBV5-1, with no clear D. The CDR3 has 14 amino acids. The V end lost 0 bases, the J end lost 5 bases, and 9 bases lay between the germline ends. The germline V gene encodes CDR1 SGHRS and CDR2 YFSETQ. The chain's CDR3 is CASSLDSRDQPQHF. Here the CDR3 DNA reads TGCGCCAGCAGCTTGGACAGTCGCGATCAGCCCCAGCATTTT.

The CDR3 region has the DNA TGTGCCAGCAGCAAGACAGGGTCCACAGATACGCAGTATTTT. Its translation is CASSKTGSTDTQYF. V and J are TRBV28 and TRBJ2-3, with 7 bases fitting TRBD1. The junction had 5 bases not matched to a gene; V was cut back by 6 bases and J by 2 bases. Per germline, CDR1 MDHEN and CDR2 SYDVKM. This CDR3 comprises 14 residues.